The present T cell receptor beta chain was sequenced within a study of Ad26.COV2.S vaccination and SARS-CoV-2 variants (dated by TCRdb to about 2021). For the wider study: Vaccine-arm donors came from COV1001, a multicentre, randomized, double-blind, placebo-controlled phase I-IIa trial of Ad26.COV2.S in healthy adults. Investigators remained blinded to trial group allocation during experiments and outcome assessment. The TCR-sequenced set comprised approximately 32 samples: some 19 Ad26.COV2.S vaccine recipients, 5 placebo recipients and 8 SARS-CoV-2 convalescent individuals. The specificity and breadth of SARS-CoV-2-reactive T cell receptors after Ad26.COV2.S vaccination were assessed by TCRbeta repertoire sequencing. Ad26.COV2.S was given intramuscularly at 5x10^10 or 1x10^11 viral particles, as a single shot or as two shots 56 days apart. Participants in the trial were split at random into five groups of five each, receiving low-dose or high-dose Ad26.COV2.S once or twice, or else placebo on both occasions. What the authors observed across the whole study: After vaccination, spike-specific CD8+ and CD4+ T cell responses were reported to show substantial breadth. The authors noted that total T cell responses may have been underestimated by the TCR breadth and depth analyses. The study was not powered for comparison of responses between vaccine doses or regimens. Non-spike TCR breadth was comparable between vaccine and placebo recipients, consistent with the vaccine containing only spike. Compared with placebo recipients, Ad26.COV2.S recipients showed higher spike-specific TCR breadth (P = 0.0014).

V is shortened by 4 bases, J by 4 bases, and the region joining them spans 11 bases. Measured from the cysteine to the phenylalanine, the CDR3 is 13 residues long. The sequence is cut down to CDR3 DNA, 39 bases in frame from base 1. CDR1 SGHNT and CDR2 YYREEE are derived from the germline V gene (reference sequence). TCRbeta CDR3 regions were sequenced with the immunoSEQ Assay. After extraction, genomic DNA underwent amplification by bias-controlled multiplex PCR, followed by high-throughput sequencing. The paper's processing steps were these. Collapsing and filtering of sequences were performed to quantify the absolute abundance of each unique TCRbeta CDR3 region. T cell fraction was estimated by normalizing TCRbeta template counts to usable DNA, which was measured by amplifying reference genes present in all nucleated cells. Repertoire TCRs were annotated as SARS-CoV-2-specific by exact matching of V gene, CDR3 amino acid sequence and J gene to a known reactive TCR set. The reference SARS-CoV-2 TCR set came from MIRA and was filtered for enrichment in COVID-19-positive ImmuneCODE repertoires, removing public or cross-reactive TCRs. Using the MIRA antigens, annotated TCRs were further analysed by specific ORF or by position within an ORF. Depth was the summed frequency of annotated unique rearrangements, while breadth was defined as annotated unique rearrangements over total unique productive rearrangements. TCR breadth was compared between groups using two-sided Wilcoxon rank-sum tests. TCRdb provides this immuneACCESS table in a form limited to in-frame rearrangements. Some clones are lacking; in checked studies, under half of them reflect an unresolved V gene, and why the rest are absent is not known. The V and J calls and clone size are taken from that table; D and trimming were inferred from the DNA. This sample comprises around 340,000 clones, about 89% of them detected only once. The ten biggest clones cover roughly 4.8% of the sample.

To note about this clone: Its binding antigen is unknown. No quality values exist for individual bases; no much larger clone is one base distant.

The sample's treatment or condition label, decoded: about 20 received Ad26.COV2.S at low or high dose, single or two shots; about five received placebo; per-sample allocation not given. Repertoires of vaccine and placebo recipients were sequenced from samples collected on day 63 after the first injection. Cohort 1b enrolled roughly 25 adults aged 18-55 years at a single site in Boston, USA, between 29 July and 7 August 2020. Ad26.COV2.S consisted of a replication-incompetent adenovirus type 26 vector by which a prefusion-stabilized SARS-CoV-2 spike protein from the original Wuhan strain was expressed.

The V and J genes are TRBV5-4 and TRBJ1-2, with no confident D gene call. This receptor was obtained from a person between 18 and 65 years old who received the Ad26.COV2.S COVID-19 vaccine or a placebo. The starting material was peripheral blood, obtained in a trial of Ad26.COV2.S vaccine versus placebo. The CDR3 protein is CASSTRLSYGYTF. The DNA sequence is TGTGCCAGCAGCACGAGGCTAAGCTATGGCTACACCTTC. The CDR3, completed at both ends by the reference TRBV5-4 and TRBJ1-2 genes, gives the full variable domain ETGVTQSPTHLIKTRGQQVTLRCSSQSGHNTVSWYQQALGQGPQFIFQYYREEENGRGNFPPRFSGLQFPNYSSELNVNALELDDSALYLCASSTRLSYGYTFGSGTRLTVV.